Listed below are T cell receptor beta chains from one sample, sequenced in a study of a mutant IDH1 vaccine in newly diagnosed glioma. Profiling relied on immunoSEQ multiplex PCR, and the TCRdb table lists in-frame clones only, not all of them. This sample yields approximately 100,000 clones, of which over 85% are seen a single time; roughly 0.74% belongs to the top ten. Their specific antigens are unknown. The specimen comprised PBMCs, sampled from a glioma patient whose treatment included an IDH1 peptide vaccine. The receptors originated from a woman aged 45-65 years with glioma. Each CDR3 is given with its conserved first and last residue. The D gene is left open where the match is weak.

J gene | D gene | V gene | CDR3 DNA | CDR3 protein
TRBJ1-2 | NA | TRBV28 | TGTGCCAGCAGTTTTGTTAGGGGATCAGCTAACTATGGCTACACCTTC | CASSFVRGSANYGYTF
TRBJ1-6 | TRBD1 | TRBV2 | TGTGCCAGCAGTGGGGACAGGGGAGGGAATTCACCCCTCCACTTT | CASSGDRGGNSPLHF
TRBJ1-2 | NA | TRBV6-1 | TGTGCCAGCAGCGCCCAGGGAGACTATGGCTACACCTTC | CASSAQGDYGYTF
TRBJ2-3 | TRBD1 | TRBV7-3 | TGTGCCAGCAGCGCAACACGGACAGGGGCGGGAGATACGCAGTATTTT | CASSATRTGAGDTQYF
TRBJ1-3 | TRBD1 | TRBV13 | TGTGCCAGCAGCTTAGGCCAGGGGACAGTGGGAAACACCATATATTTT | CASSLGQGTVGNTIYF
TRBJ2-7 | NA | TRBV20-1 | TGCAGTGCTAGGGACTATCCCGCGCAGTACTTC | CSARDYPAQYF
TRBJ2-1 | TRBD1 | TRBV5-6 | TGTGCCAGCAGCGCCCGTGGGACAGGGGCCTTGGGGCAGTTCTTC | CASSARGTGALGQFF
TRBJ2-1 | NA | TRBV2 | TGTGCCAGCAGCCCTTATGCCAATGAGCAGTTCTTC | CASSPYANEQFF
TRBJ1-3 | NA | TRBV10-3 | TGTGCCATCAGTGAGGATGGGGGAAACACCATATATTTT | CAISEDGGNTIYF
TRBJ1-4 | TRBD1 | TRBV7-2 | TGTGCCAGCAGCCTTAGTGGGACAGGGGTTGAAAAACTGTTTTTT | CASSLSGTGVEKLFF
TRBJ2-7 | TRBD1 | TRBV9 | TGTGCCAGCAGCGTAGGGACAGGGGGGAAGGAGCAGTACTTC | CASSVGTGGKEQYF
TRBJ2-2 | TRBD1 | TRBV7-9 | TGTGCCAGCAGTTTTACCGGGACAGGGGTCACCGGGGAGCTGTTTTTT | CASSFTGTGVTGELFF
TRBJ2-5 | NA | TRBV28 | TGTGCCAGCAGTTTAATAGAGACCCAGTACTTC | CASSLIETQYF
TRBJ2-1 | NA | TRBV7-6 | TGTGCCAGCAGCCAATTCCAAGGGGAATACAATGAGCAGTTCTTC | CASSQFQGEYNEQFF
TRBJ2-7 | NA | TRBV28 | TGTGCCAGCAGTTTACGCCACCGGGACCGGACTTTATACGAGCAGTACTTC | CASSLRHRDRTLYEQYF